This entry concerns a single TCR beta chain. At one boundary the junction diverges from the germline segment, which might be a read error. The length of the CDR3 is 12 residues. The germline V gene encodes CDR1 SNHLY and CDR2 FYNNEI. As processed by the authors: Estimated nucleated cell counts came from reference gene primer amplification. Sequencing was performed with immunoSEQ multiplex PCR; in TCRdb, only in-frame clones are kept and a portion is missing. That table supplies the V and J calls and clone size; D and trimming were determined from the DNA. The sample lists some 130,000 clones, 65% to 85% seen once, with under 2.5% in the top ten. The data were obtained in a study of blood T cell repertoires in COVID-19. Study details: Italy, Spain and the United States were the sources of the convalescent and acute COVID-19 samples. T cells, B-cell-depleted T cells, or PBMCs supplied cDNA or gDNA.

The TCR comes from a man aged 65 to 79 with acute or convalescent COVID-19. The rearrangement links TRBV2 to TRBJ1-2; the match to TRBD1 covers 9 bases. Specimen: peripheral blood. CDR3 DNA sequence: TGTGCCAGCAGTGTCGGGGGACAGGGTATTGCCTTC. Amino acid sequence: CASSVGGQGIAF.